The 25 T cell receptor beta chains reported below all come from one sample, sequenced in a study of shared clonotypes between healthy human individuals. The assay was immunoSEQ multiplex PCR, and TCRdb's table has in-frame clones only and misses some. Counted here are about 1 million clones, around 74% occurring once; the ten biggest clones make up roughly 1.4%. Sequenced: memory CD4+ T cells sorted from blood. Specified subset: CD45RA-negative fraction. The receptors stem from a man in his late teens or twenties in good health.

A few counts support this clone. V is TRBV2 and J is TRBJ1-2, with TRBD1 as a possible D gene (6 bases). Germline V gene sequence: CDR1 SNHLY, CDR2 FYNNEI. With 7 bases removed from V and 3 bases from J, the gap between germline ends came to 9 bases. CDR3 size: 12 residues. Here the CDR3 DNA reads TGTGCCAGCACTCCAGGGGACTATGGCTACACCTTC. Protein product: CASTPGDYGYTF. The whole variable domain, filled in from reference TRBV2 and TRBJ1-2, reads EPEVTQTPSHQVTQMGQEVILRCVPISNHLYFYWYRQILGQKVEFLVSFYNNEISEKSEIFDDQFSVERPDGSNFTLKIRSTKLEDSAMYFCASTPGDYGYTFGSGTRLTVV.

CDR3 nucleotide sequence: TGCGCCAGCAGCGAGGGGGACAGTACAAGACAGCCCCAGCATTTT. Protein sequence: CASSEGDSTRQPQHF. The rearrangement links TRBV4-1 to TRBJ1-5, with 7 nucleotides matching TRBD1. This CDR3 contains 15 residues. V lost 5 bases to trimming and J lost 7 bases; unmatched junction nucleotides: 11. Germline V CDR1 and CDR2: MGHRA, YSYEKL.

A single count supports this clone. V and J are TRBV10-3 and TRBJ1-6; D perhaps matches TRBD1 (5 bases). The CDR3 contains 12 residues. In germline, CDR1 is ENHRY, CDR2 SYGVKD. V lost 6 bases and J lost 10, with 10 bases in between. CDR3 amino acids: CAIRGEGSPLHF. The CDR3 DNA sequence: TGTGCCATCAGGGGGGAGGGGTCACCCCTCCACTTT.

This chain links TRBV19 with TRBJ1-1; a possible D gene is TRBD1 (5 bases). The CDR3 sequence is 14 residues long. The germline V gene encodes CDR1 LNHDA and CDR2 SQIVND (reference sequence). Trimming left V 7 bases short and J 0 bases short, with 12 bases between. The CDR3: CASKVGRMNTEAFF. CDR3 bases: TGTGCCAGTAAAGTGGGGCGCATGAACACTGAAGCTTTCTTT.

The chain recombines TRBV7-9 with TRBJ2-5; TRBD2 is a possible D gene (6 bases). CDR1 is SEHNR, CDR2 FQNEAQ, per germline (reference sequence). Deletions cut 7 bases from V and 2 bases from J, with 11 bases between. The CDR3 is 13 residues long. This chain's CDR3 is CASTLGGQETQYF. Written as DNA, the CDR3 is TGTGCCAGCACCCTGGGGGGACAAGAGACCCAGTACTTC.

The chain carries TRBV14 and TRBJ2-3, with a possible D match to TRBD1 (5 bases). The CDR3 consists of 17 residues. The germline gives CDR1 SGHDN, CDR2 FVKESK. Trimming removed 0 bases from V and 1 base from J, with 14 bases in between. The CDR3 is CASSQDRGNGRTDTQYF. CDR3 nucleotides: TGTGCCAGCAGCCAAGATAGGGGAAACGGCCGCACAGATACGCAGTATTTT.

This chain uses TRBV11-2 with TRBJ2-2; possibly TRBD2 for D (5 bases). Germline CDR1 reads SGHAT; CDR2 reads FQNNGV. V was pared by 5 bases and J by 6 bases, with 13 bases between. CDR3 length equals 14 residues. The CDR3: CASSPQQRAGELFF. CDR3 bases: TGTGCCAGCAGCCCCCAACAGAGGGCCGGGGAGCTGTTTTTT.

This sequence joins TRBV11-2 and TRBJ2-7; 8 bases map to TRBD2. CDR1 and CDR2 from the germline V gene are SGHAT and FQNNGV. The CDR3 is made up of 16 amino acids. After removal of 4 bases from V and 3 bases from J, the junction contained 11 bases not matched to a gene. The CDR3 nucleotides are TGTGCCAGCAGCTCACGGTCTGGAACTAGCGGCTACGAGCAGTACTTC. It yields the protein CASSSRSGTSGYEQYF. Together with reference TRBV11-2 and TRBJ2-7, the CDR3 gives the full variable domain: EAGVAQSPRYKIIEKRQSVAFWCNPISGHATLYWYQQILGQGPKLLIQFQNNGVVDDSQLPKDRFSAERLKGVDSTLKIQPAKLEDSAVYLCASSSRSGTSGYEQYFGPGTRLTVT.

The chain joins TRBV6-5 to TRBJ2-1; 8 bases agree with TRBD1. V dropped 7 bases and J dropped 8; count of bases not matched to a gene: 13. The CDR3 has 15 residues. Germline CDR1 reads MNHEY; CDR2 reads SVGAGI. In DNA, the CDR3 is TGTGCCAGCACCAGACAGGGGACTCCAAGCCATGAGCAGTTCTTC. Translation: CASTRQGTPSHEQFF.

The CDR3 DNA is TGTGCCAGCAGCGCTCCAGGGGGCCTGAATGAGCAGTTCTTC. Translating it yields CASSAPGGLNEQFF. The chain uses TRBV25-1 and TRBJ2-1, with TRBD1 matching over 8 bases. The V gene's germline CDR1 is MGHDK and CDR2 SYGVNS. The V segment lost 6 bases and the J segment 7 bases; nucleotides outside the gene matches: 8. The CDR3 is made up of 14 amino acids.

The chain couples TRBV9 to TRBJ2-2; TRBD2 aligns across 13 bases. Looked up from germline, CDR1 is SGDLS and CDR2 is YYNGEE. The CDR3 is 16 amino acids. Trimming cost V 4 bases and J 6 bases; bases outside gene matches: 6. CDR3 nucleotide sequence: TGTGCCAGCAGCCTACTAGCGGGAGGGGGATCCGGGGAGCTGTTTTTT. Protein product: CASSLLAGGGSGELFF.

The chain recombines TRBV6-5 with TRBJ2-3; D may correspond to TRBD1 or TRBD2 (5 bases each). CDR3 length equals 13 residues. CDR1 is MNHEY, CDR2 SVGAGI, per germline. V was pared by 6 bases and J by 2 bases, with 9 bases between. The CDR3 region has the DNA TGTGCCAGCAGGGGACCTACCACAGATACGCAGTATTTT. It specifies CASRGPTTDTQYF.

This chain uses TRBV6-1 with TRBJ1-5, with D perhaps TRBD1 (6 bases). The CDR3 sequence is 14 residues long. The germline V and J ends were trimmed by 6 bases and 3 bases, with 12 bases remaining between them. Germline V gene data show CDR1 as MNHNS and CDR2 as SASEGT. CDR3 loop: CASSRGGSNQPQHF. In DNA form, the CDR3 reads TGTGCCAGCAGCAGGGGAGGGTCCAATCAGCCCCAGCATTTT.

This clone was seen a few times. This chain joins TRBV5-1 and TRBJ2-5; 9 nucleotides line up with TRBD2. The CDR3 runs to 16 residues. Germline CDR1 and CDR2: SGHRS and YFSETQ. V shed 4 bases and J 4 bases; nucleotides not matched to a gene: 11. The CDR3 sequence: CASSKIAGVPGETQYF. The CDR3 DNA sequence: TGCGCCAGCAGCAAAATAGCGGGAGTACCGGGAGAGACCCAGTACTTC.

The chain is built from TRBV27 and TRBJ2-5, with TRBD1 matching 12 bases. From germline, CDR1 is MNHEY and CDR2 SMNVEV (reference sequence). V shed 5 bases and J 5 bases; nucleotides not matched to a gene: 6. The CDR3 spans 15 residues. The CDR3 region is CASSLGTGGVETQYF. The CDR3 region has the DNA TGTGCCAGCAGTCTGGGGACAGGGGGCGTGGAGACCCAGTACTTC.

V gene TRBV18 combines with J gene TRBJ2-1; D gene uncertain. V shed 3 bases and J shed 7 bases, with 10 bases lying between them. Germline V gene sequence: CDR1 KGHSH, CDR2 LQKENI. This CDR3 has 13 residues. Here the CDR3 DNA reads TGTGCCAGCTCACCGGCATCTGGTAATGAGCAGTTCTTC. Translation gives CASSPASGNEQFF.

The rearrangement uses TRBV7-2 and TRBJ1-1; a weak D match, TRBD1 (5 bases). With 8 bases removed from V and 1 base from J, the gap between germline ends came to 11 bases. This CDR3 has 13 amino acids. Germline-derived CDR1 and CDR2 are SGHTA and FQGNSA. Written as DNA, the CDR3 is TGTGCCAGCGGGACTTACAAGAACACTGAAGCTTTCTTT. Translated: CASGTYKNTEAFF.

The chain combines TRBV5-1 with TRBJ1-6, with 9 nucleotides matching TRBD1. Germline-derived CDR1 and CDR2 are SGHRS and YFSETQ. The V gene end was trimmed by 1 base and the J gene end by 13 bases; junction bases not matched to a gene: 6. This CDR3 has 14 amino acids. The CDR3 is CASSLTGQGTPLHF. CDR3 nucleotide sequence: TGCGCCAGCAGCTTGACGGGACAGGGAACCCCCCTCCACTTT.

The chain recombines TRBV18 with TRBJ2-1; 12 bases are a match to TRBD2. CDR1 is KGHSH and CDR2 is LQKENI in the germline V gene. CDR3 size: 19 residues. V gave up 0 bases and J gave up 1 base; unmatched junction bases: 7. The CDR3 coding sequence is TGTGCCAGCTCACCACCCCGACTAGCGGGAGTCGGGTCCTACAATGAGCAGTTCTTC. This gives the protein CASSPPRLAGVGSYNEQFF.

This chain uses TRBV6-1 with TRBJ1-5, with D possibly TRBD1 on 6 matching bases. In germline, CDR1 is MNHNS, CDR2 SASEGT. This CDR3 has 14 amino acids. Trimming cost V 6 bases and J 5 bases, with 14 bases left between them. The CDR3 loop is CASSQGRNYQPQHF. CDR3 in DNA: TGTGCCAGCAGCCAGGGGAGGAACTATCAGCCCCAGCATTTT.

This clone was observed a few times. At the DNA level, this CDR3 is encoded by other sequences in the same sample as well. The gene calls are TRBV18 and TRBJ2-5; D is unresolved. The CDR3 sequence is 14 residues long. Trimming took off 3 bases at V and 2 bases at J, with 10 bases between the two ends. The germline gives CDR1 KGHSH, CDR2 LQKENI. The CDR3: CASSPVRLQETQYF. DNA of the CDR3: TGTGCCAGCTCACCGGTGAGACTTCAAGAGACCCAGTACTTC.

The V gene is TRBV6-5, the J gene TRBJ2-2, with D perhaps matching TRBD1 (5 bases). The germline V and J ends were trimmed by 6 bases and 4 bases, with 9 bases remaining between them. The CDR3 contains 13 residues. Germline V gene data show CDR1 as MNHEY and CDR2 as SVGAGI. Here the CDR3 reads CASSQRGTGELFF. The DNA for the CDR3 is TGTGCCAGCAGCCAAAGGGGCACCGGGGAGCTGTTTTTT.

V and J are TRBV13 and TRBJ2-2; TRBD1 is a possible D gene (6 bases). The CDR3 consists of 15 residues. The V gene lost 0 bases and the J gene lost 3 bases, with 8 bases spanning the gap. Germline-derived CDR1 and CDR2 are PRHDT and FYEKMQ (reference sequence). CDR3 coding DNA: TGTGCCAGCAGCTTAGGGGACAGAGACACCGGGGAGCTGTTTTTT. This translates into CASSLGDRDTGELFF.

This chain joins TRBV12-1 and TRBJ2-7. TRBV12-1 counts as a pseudogene. This CDR3 contains 15 residues. CDR3 region: CASSFVSKTPSEQYF. The CDR3 nucleotides read TGTGCCAGCAGCTTTGTCAGCAAAACTCCCTCCGAGCAGTACTTC.

V is TRBV19 and J is TRBJ2-2; 7 bases are shared with TRBD2. The CDR3 consists of 18 residues. After removal of 7 bases from V and 5 bases from J, the junction contained 19 bases not matched to a gene. CDR1 and CDR2 (germline): LNHDA, SQIVND (reference sequence). The CDR3 region is CASKGFQRGEPGTGELFF. The CDR3 DNA reads TGTGCCAGTAAAGGATTTCAGCGGGGCGAACCGGGGACCGGGGAGCTGTTTTTT.